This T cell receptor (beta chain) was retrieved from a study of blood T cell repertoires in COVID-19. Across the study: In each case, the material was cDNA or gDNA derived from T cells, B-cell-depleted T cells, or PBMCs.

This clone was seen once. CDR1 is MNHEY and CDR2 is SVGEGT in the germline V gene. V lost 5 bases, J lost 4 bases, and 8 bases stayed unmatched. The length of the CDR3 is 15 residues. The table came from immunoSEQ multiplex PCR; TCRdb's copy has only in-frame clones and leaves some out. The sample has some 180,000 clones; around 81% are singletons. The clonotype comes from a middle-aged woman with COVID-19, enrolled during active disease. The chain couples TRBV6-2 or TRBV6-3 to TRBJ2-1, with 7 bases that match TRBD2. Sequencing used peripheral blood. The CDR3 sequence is CASSRGTISYNEQFF. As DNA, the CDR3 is TGTGCCAGCAGTCGAGGGACTATTTCATACAATGAGCAGTTCTTC.